This note documents a single T cell receptor beta chain sequence. Its antigen is unidentified. This sample stems from a study of cytomegalovirus exposure and HLA in healthy donors. In the study overall: The 110 or so validation repertoires used the same platform as the roughly 670 first-cohort repertoires, a later analysis reported. General study points: Rare TCR sequences dominated, though some public TCRs recurred in many donors. Reports described diagnosis of cytomegalovirus status by the classifier as highly specific and sensitive. The study recorded 150 to 200 TCR beta chains that were cytomegalovirus-associated.

The CDR3 runs 15 residues. CDR1 and CDR2 from the germline V gene are SGHNT and YENEEA. Losses at the gene ends were 5 bases for V and 2 bases for J; bases not matched to a gene: 9. The protocol was immunoSEQ multiplex PCR, while the TCRdb copy is restricted to in-frame clones and leaves out a portion. The table shows 120,000 or so clones, with approximately 90% occurring only once. The chain uses TRBV11-3 and TRBJ2-7; TRBD1 matches 7 bases. This TCR was recovered from a woman in her late teens or twenties in good health and CMV-seronegative. The sequenced material came from PBMCs. Here the CDR3 DNA reads TGTGCCAGCAGCCCTGACAGGGAAGGTACCTACGAGCAGTACTTC. Translation gives CASSPDREGTYEQYF.